These 15 T cell receptor beta chains originate from one sample sequenced in a study of immune heterogeneity within non-small cell lung tumors. At roughly 610 ng per sample, bulk tumor genomic DNA provided the template. Collection of several biopsies per primary tumor, spaced far apart, took place during surgery. It was patients with untreated, newly diagnosed non-small cell lung cancer who underwent curative surgery. TCR beta CDR3 amplification used multiplex PCR with 32 V and 13 J primers. Each CDR3 protein gets one entry after TCRdb re-called the multiplex PCR reads with MiXCR. The sample includes under 14,000 distinct CDR3 sequences, approximately 18% seen only once; the top ten take 3.7%. The material sequenced was lung tumor tissue. These receptors came from a man in his fifties or sixties with non-small cell lung cancer.

V gene TRBV6-1 combines with J gene TRBJ1-1; no firm D call. This CDR3 has 11 residues. Germline loops: CDR1 MNHNS, CDR2 SASEGT. Deletions cut 6 bases from V and 4 bases from J, with 6 bases between. In DNA, the CDR3 is TGTGCCAGCAGGGTGGGCACTGAAGCTTTCTTT. The encoded protein is CASRVGTEAFF.

Note on this clonotype: One base away lies a much larger clone, so this may be a sequencing read error. V is TRBV7-6 and J is TRBJ2-7, with TRBD2 matching over 8 bases. Germline V CDR1 and CDR2: SGHVS, FNYEAQ. J gave up 1 base and V 5 bases, and 10 bases lay outside the gene matches. CDR3 length: 16 amino acids. CDR3 sequence reads: CASSPALSGGSYEQYF. The CDR3 nucleotides are TGTGCCAGCAGCCCTGCTCTAAGCGGGGGTTCCTACGAGCAGTACTTC.

By share, this clonotype ranks as medium-sized (0.01 to 0.1%). The genes are TRBV7-3 and TRBJ2-7; either TRBD1 or TRBD2 may fit D (6 bases each). Germline loops: CDR1 SGHTA, CDR2 FQGTGA. V was cut by 5 bases and J by 0 bases, with 11 bases left in between. The CDR3 consists of 14 residues. CDR3 sequence: CASSPWGASYEQYF. Here the CDR3 DNA reads TGTGCCAGCAGCCCGTGGGGGGCCTCCTACGAGCAGTACTTC.

The sample holds many counts of this clonotype. The genes are TRBV7-3 and TRBJ2-7; D is perhaps TRBD1 (6 bases). The V and J ends lost 5 bases and 2 bases respectively, with 19 bases between them. There are 16 residues in the CDR3. Germline V gene lookup returns CDR1 SGHTA and CDR2 FQGTGA. CDR3 bases: TGTGCCAGCAGCCAGGGGCCAACAGGGCAGGCCTACGAGCAGTACTTC. Translation: CASSQGPTGQAYEQYF.

The J gene is TRBJ2-2, the V gene TRBV15; TRBD2 agrees at 8 bases. Germline assignment: CDR1 LNHNV and CDR2 YYDKDF (reference sequence). V shed 0 bases and J 4 bases; nucleotides not matched to a gene: 10. The CDR3 has 18 amino acids. CDR3 protein: CATSRDPPGGALTGELFF. The CDR3 nucleotides are TGTGCCACCAGCAGAGACCCCCCGGGGGGGGCGCTCACCGGGGAGCTGTTTTTT.

The J gene is TRBJ2-1, the V gene TRBV7-9; 9 bases fit TRBD2. This CDR3 region has 17 residues. The junction had 8 bases not matched to a gene; V was cut back by 3 bases and J by 2 bases. Germline V gene sequence: CDR1 SEHNR, CDR2 FQNEAQ (reference sequence). This CDR3 reads CASSFGASGITYNEQFF. DNA of the CDR3: TGTGCCAGCAGCTTCGGGGCTAGCGGGATAACCTACAATGAGCAGTTCTTC.

This clonotype was seen a handful of times. CDR3: CASSVAGGPYNEQFF. For the CDR3, the DNA is TGCGCCAGCAGTGTAGCGGGAGGCCCCTACAATGAGCAGTTCTTC. The genes are TRBV10-2 and TRBJ2-1; 10 positions match TRBD2. Germline CDR1 is WSHSY and CDR2 is SAAADI. The trim removed 4 bases at V and 2 bases at J, leaving 2 bases unmatched. The CDR3 runs to 15 residues.

V is TRBV7-2 and J is TRBJ1-1; 10 nucleotides align to TRBD1. Trimming took 6 bases from V and 3 from J; bases not matched to a gene: 1. The CDR3 runs 13 residues. Per the germline V gene, CDR1 is SGHTA and CDR2 is FQGNSA. The CDR3 DNA follows: TGTGCCAGCAGGGGACAGGGGTACACTGAAGCTTTCTTT. Its protein product is CASRGQGYTEAFF. The whole variable domain, remainder taken from reference TRBV7-2 and TRBJ1-1, is GAGVSQSPSNKVTEKGKDVELRCDPISGHTALYWYRQSLGQGLEFLIYFQGNSAPDKSGLPSDRFSAERTGGSVSTLTIQRTQQEDSAVYLCASRGQGYTEAFFGQGTRLTVV.

This clonotype was detected many times. V gene TRBV24-1 combines with J gene TRBJ2-2; 9 nucleotides line up with TRBD2. Trimming cost V 5 bases and J 0 bases; bases outside gene matches: 6. This CDR3 spans 17 amino acids. CDR1 is KGHDR, CDR2 SFDVKD, per germline. The CDR3 sequence is CATSVLAGIANTGELFF. The CDR3 DNA reads TGTGCCACCAGTGTCCTAGCGGGGATAGCGAACACCGGGGAGCTGTTTTTT.

This clonotype has at least ten counts. The V call is TRBV6-1, the J call TRBJ2-1; no reliable D call. Germline assignment: CDR1 MNHNS and CDR2 SASEGT. Trimming pared 6 bases from V and 8 bases from J, leaving 17 bases between. The CDR3 contains 14 residues. The CDR3 here is CASSPWGRAHEQFF. CDR3 coding DNA: TGTGCCAGCAGCCCCTGGGGTAGGGCGCATGAGCAGTTCTTC.

In this sample, this clonotype is medium-sized. The V and J genes are TRBV6-5 and TRBJ1-2; no definite D call. V was trimmed by 0 bases and J by 1 base, leaving 9 bases between them. Germline V gene sequence: CDR1 MNHEY, CDR2 SVGAGI. This CDR3 contains 15 residues. The CDR3 DNA follows: TGTGCCAGCAGTTACTCGATAGGCAGTAACTATGGCTACACCTTC. Translated, it gives CASSYSIGSNYGYTF.

Details on this clonotype: A clone one base away is much larger, so this may be a read error. The chain is built from TRBV2 and TRBJ2-7; unclear D gene. Germline assignment: CDR1 SNHLY and CDR2 FYNNEI. The CDR3 contains 15 residues. The CDR3 coding sequence is TGTGCCAGAAGTGAAGGGTGGGCCAGCTCCTACGAGCAGTACTTC. This encodes CARSEGWASSYEQYF.

This clonotype rates as medium-sized. This chain links TRBV19 with TRBJ1-2; D remains ambiguous. Per germline, CDR1 LNHDA and CDR2 SQIVND (reference sequence). The CDR3 extends over 15 amino acids. Trimming removed 5 bases at V and 5 bases at J, with 18 bases between. The CDR3 protein is CASSFLDPLRYGYTF. CDR3 sequence (DNA): TGTGCCAGTAGTTTCTTGGACCCACTGAGGTATGGCTACACCTTC.

This clonotype occurred a few times. CDR3 in DNA: TGTGCCTGGATGACCCCGTATGGAGAAGCTTTCTTT. Its translation is CAWMTPYGEAFF. This chain uses TRBV30 with TRBJ1-1; D unclear. The CDR3 covers 12 residues. Between the trimmed V and J ends, which lost 4 bases and 8 bases, there was a span of 14 bases. Germline V gene data show CDR1 as GTSNPN and CDR2 as SVGIG (reference sequence).

The gene calls are TRBV20-1 and TRBJ2-4, with TRBD1 as a possible D gene (5 bases). CDR3 length: 17 residues. V lost 3 bases and J 0 bases, leaving 18 bases between the germline ends. Germline-derived CDR1 and CDR2 are DFQATT and SNEGSKA (reference sequence). DNA for the CDR3: TGCAGTGCTAGTCTTACAGGCTATTCTAGAGCCAAAAACATTCAGTACTTC. Its translation: CSASLTGYSRAKNIQYF.